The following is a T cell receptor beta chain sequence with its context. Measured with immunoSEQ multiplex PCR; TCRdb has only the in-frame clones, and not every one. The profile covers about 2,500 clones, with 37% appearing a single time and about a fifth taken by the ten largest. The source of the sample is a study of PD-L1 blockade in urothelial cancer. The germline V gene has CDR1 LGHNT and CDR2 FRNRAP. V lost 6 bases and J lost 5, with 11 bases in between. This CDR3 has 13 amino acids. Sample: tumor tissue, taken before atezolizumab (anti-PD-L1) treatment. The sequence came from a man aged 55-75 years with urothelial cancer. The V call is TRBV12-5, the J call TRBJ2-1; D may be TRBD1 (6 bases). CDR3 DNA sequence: TGTGCTAGTGGCCCGGACAGTAACAATGAGCAGTTCTTC. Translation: CASGPDSNNEQFF.